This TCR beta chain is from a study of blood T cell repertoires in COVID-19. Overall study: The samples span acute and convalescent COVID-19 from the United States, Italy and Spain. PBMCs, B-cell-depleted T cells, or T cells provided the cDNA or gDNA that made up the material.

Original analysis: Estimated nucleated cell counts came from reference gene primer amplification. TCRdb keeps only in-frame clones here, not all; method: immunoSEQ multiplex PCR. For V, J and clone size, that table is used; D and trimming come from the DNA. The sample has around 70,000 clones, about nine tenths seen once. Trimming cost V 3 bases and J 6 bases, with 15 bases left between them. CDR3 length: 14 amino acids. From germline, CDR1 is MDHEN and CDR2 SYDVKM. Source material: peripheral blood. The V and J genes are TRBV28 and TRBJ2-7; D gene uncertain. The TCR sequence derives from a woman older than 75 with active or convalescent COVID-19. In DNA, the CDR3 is TGTGCCAGCAGTTTCGCGGCCCGGGTCGTCGAGCAGTACTTC. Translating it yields CASSFAARVVEQYF.